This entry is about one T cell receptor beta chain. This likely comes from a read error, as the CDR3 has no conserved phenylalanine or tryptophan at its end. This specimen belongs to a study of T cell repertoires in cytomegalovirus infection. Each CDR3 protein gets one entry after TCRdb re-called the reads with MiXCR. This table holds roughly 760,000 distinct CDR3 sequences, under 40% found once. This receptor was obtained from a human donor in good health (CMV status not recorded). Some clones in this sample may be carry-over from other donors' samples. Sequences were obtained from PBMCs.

The CDR3 loop is CASSLESPSEQFL. As DNA, the CDR3 is TGCGCCAGCAGCTTGGAGTCCCCGAGTGAGCAGTTCTTA. The chain couples TRBV5-1 to TRBJ2-1; D ambiguous. Germline CDR1 and CDR2: SGHRS and YFSETQ. The CDR3 length is 13 residues. Trimming stripped 0 bases from V and 9 bases from J, with 10 bases between.